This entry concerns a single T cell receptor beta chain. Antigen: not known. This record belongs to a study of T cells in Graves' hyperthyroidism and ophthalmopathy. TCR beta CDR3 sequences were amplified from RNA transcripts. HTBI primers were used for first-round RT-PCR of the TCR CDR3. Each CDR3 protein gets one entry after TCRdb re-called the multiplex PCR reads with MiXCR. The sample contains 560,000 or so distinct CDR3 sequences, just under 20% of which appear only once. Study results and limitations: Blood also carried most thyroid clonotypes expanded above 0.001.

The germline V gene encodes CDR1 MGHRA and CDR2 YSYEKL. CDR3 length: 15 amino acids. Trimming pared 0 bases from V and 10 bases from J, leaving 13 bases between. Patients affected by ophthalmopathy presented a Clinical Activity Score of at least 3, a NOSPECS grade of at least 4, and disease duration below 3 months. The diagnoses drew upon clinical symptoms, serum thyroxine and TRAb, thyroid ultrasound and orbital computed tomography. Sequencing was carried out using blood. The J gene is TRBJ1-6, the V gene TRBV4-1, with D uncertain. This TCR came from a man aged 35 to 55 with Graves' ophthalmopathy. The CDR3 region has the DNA TGCGCCAGCAGCCAAGAGCGTCAGGCAAGATCACCCCTCCACTTT. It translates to CASSQERQARSPLHF.